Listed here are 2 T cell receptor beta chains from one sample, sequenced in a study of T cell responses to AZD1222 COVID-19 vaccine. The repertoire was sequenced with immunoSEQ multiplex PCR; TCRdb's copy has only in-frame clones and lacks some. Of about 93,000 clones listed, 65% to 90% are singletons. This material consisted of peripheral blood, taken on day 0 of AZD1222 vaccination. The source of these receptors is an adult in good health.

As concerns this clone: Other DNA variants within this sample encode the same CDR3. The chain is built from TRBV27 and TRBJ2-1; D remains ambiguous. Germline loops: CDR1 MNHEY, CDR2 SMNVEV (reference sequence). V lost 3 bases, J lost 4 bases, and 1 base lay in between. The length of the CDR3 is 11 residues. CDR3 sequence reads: CASSFYNEQFF. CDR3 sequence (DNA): TGTGCCAGCAGTTTTTACAATGAGCAGTTCTTC.

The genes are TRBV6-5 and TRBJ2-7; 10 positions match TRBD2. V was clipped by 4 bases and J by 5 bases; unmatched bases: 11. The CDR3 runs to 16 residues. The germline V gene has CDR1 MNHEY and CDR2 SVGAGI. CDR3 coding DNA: TGTGCCAGCAGTTCCATCACTAGCGGGATCGGAAACGAGCAGTACTTC. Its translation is CASSSITSGIGNEQYF.